The 27 T cell receptor beta chains below come from one sample, sequenced in a study of T cell repertoires in cytomegalovirus infection. TCRdb ran MiXCR on the reads and lists one entry per CDR3 protein. The repertoire includes some 800,000 distinct CDR3 sequences, 30% to 35% of them detected once, and over 10% sits in the top ten. These TCRs' antigens remain unknown. Sequencing used cultured CD8+ T cells from PBMCs, obtained from culture after CMV antigen stimulation. Source of these receptors: a human donor in good health (CMV status not recorded). Some clones in this sample may be carry-over from other donors' samples.

The rearrangement links TRBV20-1 to TRBJ2-7; D perhaps matches TRBD2 (5 bases). The CDR3 is made up of 11 amino acids. In germline, CDR1 is DFQATT, CDR2 SNEGSKA (reference sequence). Trimming pared 6 bases from V and 4 bases from J, leaving 10 bases between. The CDR3 loop reads CSAAGEYEQYV. The CDR3, as DNA: TGCAGTGCGGCTGGGGAGTACGAGCAGTACGTC.

The gene calls are TRBV3-1 and TRBJ1-1; possible D gene TRBD1, 5 bases. The V gene's germline CDR1 is LGHDT and CDR2 YNNKEL (reference sequence). Trimming stripped 8 bases from V and 8 bases from J, with 9 bases between. The CDR3 is 10 residues long. CDR3 protein: CASGGVEAFF. The CDR3 DNA reads TGTGCCAGCGGGGGGGTGGAAGCTTTCTTT.

The chain uses TRBV7-9 and TRBJ2-5, with D perhaps TRBD1 (6 bases). This CDR3 has 12 residues. V was shortened by 7 bases and J by 5 bases, with 11 bases between the two germline ends. Germline V gene sequence: CDR1 SEHNR, CDR2 FQNEAQ (reference sequence). CDR3 region: CASKGDGETQYF. CDR3 DNA sequence: TGTGCCAGCAAGGGGGACGGGGAGACCCAGTACTTC.

The chain carries TRBV4-2 and TRBJ1-5, with D hard to call. Looked up from germline, CDR1 is LGHNA and CDR2 is YNFKEQ. Deletions cut 1 base from V and 0 bases from J, with 7 bases between. The CDR3 length is 15 residues. CDR3 sequence: CASSQVDYSNQPQHF. DNA for the CDR3: TGTGCCAGCAGCCAAGTCGATTATAGCAATCAGCCCCAGCATTTT.

In its sample, this clonotype was seen once. The chain recombines TRBV14 with TRBJ2-5; D is unresolved. V shed 3 bases and J shed 12 bases, with 14 bases lying between them. Germline-derived CDR1 and CDR2 are SGHDN and FVKESK. CDR3 length equals 12 residues. The CDR3 DNA follows: TGTGCCAGCAGCCAGACCGGGCCCCCGAAGTACTTC. This sequence encodes CASSQTGPPKYF.

This clonotype was seen a handful of times. The chain has TRBV12-5 and TRBJ1-6; no definite D call. The CDR3 length is 16 residues. Trimming stripped 2 bases from V and 0 bases from J, with 8 bases between. CDR1 is LGHNT, CDR2 FRNRAP, per germline. The CDR3: CASGLSGSSYNSPLHF. In DNA form, the CDR3 reads TGTGCTAGTGGTTTGTCCGGGAGCTCCTATAATTCACCCCTCCACTTT.

This clonotype appeared a few times. The chain uses TRBV7-6 and TRBJ1-3; D gene unclear. With 4 bases removed from V and 0 bases from J, the gap between germline ends came to 10 bases. This CDR3 comprises 15 residues. CDR1 is SGHVS and CDR2 is FNYEAQ in the germline V gene. CDR3 loop: CASSSLTVSGNTIYF. CDR3 sequence (DNA): TGTGCCAGCAGCTCATTGACGGTCTCTGGAAACACCATATATTTT.

This rearrangement joins TRBV9 to TRBJ2-2, with D possibly matching TRBD2 (5 bases). This CDR3 is 18 amino acids long. In germline, CDR1 is SGDLS, CDR2 YYNGEE. Between the trimmed V and J ends, which lost 2 bases and 1 base, there was a span of 18 bases. The CDR3 DNA reads as TGTGCCAGCAGCGTGTCCCCCTTCAGAGGGCTGAACACCGGGGAGCTGTTTTTT. Its protein product is CASSVSPFRGLNTGELFF.

Note on this clonotype: It may be a read error: a sequence one base away is much more abundant. The genes are TRBV6-1 and TRBJ2-2; D is tentatively TRBD1 or TRBD2 (6 bases each). This CDR3 contains 15 residues. Germline values: CDR1 MNHNS, CDR2 SASEGT. Here the CDR3 reads CASSRGTTNTGEPFF. DNA of the CDR3: TGTGCCAGCAGCCGCGGGACAACCAACACCGGGGAGCCGTTTTTT.

At least ten counts were recorded for this clonotype. This sequence joins TRBV6-1 and TRBJ2-7; 7 bases map to TRBD2. The CDR3 totals 13 residues. Per the germline V gene, CDR1 is MNHNS and CDR2 is SASEGT. V shed 5 bases and J 4 bases; nucleotides not matched to a gene: 5. Written as DNA, the CDR3 is TGTGCCAGCAGTTTAGCGGGTGATTACGAGCAGTACTTC. It encodes CASSLAGDYEQYF.

The CDR3 DNA is TGTGCTAGTGGTTTGGACACCGGACTAGCTCGCTACAATGAGCAGTTCTTC. It specifies CASGLDTGLARYNEQFF. V usage is TRBV12-5 and J usage is TRBJ2-1; TRBD2 agrees at 8 bases. The CDR3 length is 17 residues. The J segment lost 3 bases and the V segment lost 1 base, leaving 8 bases of the junction unmatched. Germline V gene lookup returns CDR1 LGHNT and CDR2 FRNRAP. Variable domain in full (rest from reference TRBV12-5 and TRBJ2-1): DARVTQTPRHKVTEMGQEVTMRCQPILGHNTVFWYRQTMMQGLELLAYFRNRAPLDDSGMPKDRFSAEMPDATLATLKIQPSEPRDSAVYFCASGLDTGLARYNEQFFGPGTRLTVL.

The chain joins TRBV11-2 to TRBJ2-3; the D gene is possibly TRBD2 (6 bases). V lost 0 bases to trimming and J lost 2 bases, with 12 bases between them. CDR3 size: 16 residues. The V gene's germline CDR1 is SGHAT and CDR2 FQNNGV. The CDR3 DNA reads as TGTGCCAGCAGCTTAGACGGACTACTTAACACAGATACGCAGTATTTT. Amino acid sequence: CASSLDGLLNTDTQYF.

The chain is built from TRBV7-9 and TRBJ2-7; D tentatively fits TRBD1 or TRBD2 (5 bases each). The CDR3 contains 12 residues. V was clipped by 4 bases and J by 5 bases, with 9 bases between them. Germline CDR1 SEHNR, CDR2 FQNEAQ (reference sequence). CDR3 sequence reads: CASSSEGHEQYF. DNA for the CDR3: TGTGCCAGCAGCTCCGAGGGGCACGAGCAGTACTTC.

The chain is built from TRBV27 and TRBJ1-1, with TRBD1 matching over 8 bases. Germline lookup yields CDR1 MNHEY and CDR2 SMNVEV (reference sequence). The V gene end was trimmed by 4 bases and the J gene end by 4 bases; junction bases not matched to a gene: 11. The CDR3 sequence is 16 residues long. The DNA of the CDR3 is TGTGCCAGCAGTTCGATCGCAGGGGGCGCAGGCACTGAAGCTTTCTTT. This codes for CASSSIAGGAGTEAFF.

This clonotype was seen many times. The CDR3 DNA reads TGTGCCAGCAGCATCCGGCCAAGCACAGATACGCAGTATTTT. Translating it yields CASSIRPSTDTQYF. The gene calls are TRBV7-8 and TRBJ2-3; no reliable D call. The V end lost 5 bases, the J end lost 0 bases, and 9 bases lay between the germline ends. Germline CDR1 and CDR2: SGHVS and FQNEAQ. CDR3 length: 14 residues.

A remark on this clonotype: The limits of the CDR3 on the DNA are not certain, so only TCRdb's listed CDR3 is given. The chain couples TRBV12-3 or TRBV12-4 to TRBJ1-2; the table assigns TRBD1, which was not confirmed against the DNA. The CDR3 is made up of 14 amino acids, end residues included. The CDR3 protein is CASILDRPLYGYTF.

The V and J genes are TRBV2 and TRBJ1-2; D is possibly TRBD1 (6 bases). CDR1 SNHLY and CDR2 FYNNEI come from the germline V gene. The CDR3 is 16 amino acids. Between the trimmed V and J ends, which lost 5 bases and 0 bases, there was a span of 16 bases. The chain's CDR3 is CASSLTGQPPNYGYTF. CDR3 bases: TGTGCCAGCAGTTTAACGGGACAACCTCCTAACTATGGCTACACCTTC.

The rearrangement uses TRBV7-2 and TRBJ2-2; 9 nucleotides align to TRBD2. The CDR3 totals 14 residues. Germline loops: CDR1 SGHTA, CDR2 FQGNSA. The J segment lost 7 bases and the V segment lost 8 bases, leaving 8 bases of the junction unmatched. CDR3 in DNA: TGTGCCAGCGGGCGGGGGGGCGTCAACGGGGAGCTGTTTTTT. Its protein is CASGRGGVNGELFF.

In DNA form, the CDR3 reads TGTGCCAGCAGGGATCCGTCGCCTAATGAAAAACTGTTTTTT. Its protein is CASRDPSPNEKLFF. This chain links TRBV6-5 with TRBJ1-4, with no clear D. Germline V gene lookup returns CDR1 MNHEY and CDR2 SVGAGI. V was trimmed by 6 bases and J by 3 bases, leaving 11 bases between them. CDR3 size: 14 residues.

This clonotype was counted a few times. The chain recombines TRBV4-3 with TRBJ2-2, with 7 nucleotides matching TRBD2. The germline V gene encodes CDR1 LGHNA and CDR2 YSLEER. The CDR3 has 16 residues. The ends lost 0 bases at V and 7 bases at J; junction bases unmatched: 8. The CDR3 spells CASSQDGAGGSGELFF. As DNA, the CDR3 is TGCGCCAGCAGCCAAGATGGAGCAGGCGGGAGCGGGGAGCTGTTTTTT.

The V gene is TRBV6-6, the J gene TRBJ1-4; D not certain. The CDR3 totals 16 residues. From germline, CDR1 is MNHNY and CDR2 SVGAGI (reference sequence). The V and J ends lost 5 bases and 2 bases respectively, with 15 bases between them. CDR3 sequence: CASSVISGWTNEKLFF. As DNA, the CDR3 is TGTGCCAGCAGTGTAATATCGGGGTGGACTAATGAAAAACTGTTTTTT.

This chain uses TRBV2 with TRBJ1-2, with D perhaps TRBD1 (5 bases). CDR3 length equals 21 residues. Trimming shortened V by 3 bases and J by 2 bases, and 31 bases separated the two germline ends. CDR1 and CDR2 from the germline V gene are SNHLY and FYNNEI. CDR3 nucleotides: TGTGCCAGCAGTGACCCAACGGGGGGAATATCGGGGTGGGAGACAAACTATGGCTACACCTTC. This encodes CASSDPTGGISGWETNYGYTF.

This rearrangement joins TRBV6-2 or TRBV6-3 to TRBJ1-2; D is unclear. Per the germline V gene, CDR1 is MNHEY and CDR2 is SVGEGT. The length of the CDR3 is 13 residues. Trimming removed 6 bases from V and 8 bases from J, with 16 bases in between. Written as DNA, the CDR3 is TGTGCCAGCAGCTTGGGTCGAGTGAGCGGCTACACCTTC. Its protein is CASSLGRVSGYTF.

The chain links TRBV2 to TRBJ2-2; D uncertain. The CDR3 extends over 16 amino acids. Germline loops: CDR1 SNHLY, CDR2 FYNNEI. The V end was cut by 0 bases, the J end by 6 bases, with 14 bases between. The CDR3 protein is CASSEALYGQPGELFF. CDR3 DNA: TGTGCCAGCAGTGAAGCGCTTTACGGCCAACCCGGGGAGCTGTTTTTT.

This clonotype was seen a handful of times. The CDR3 is CASSPRDGNTEAFF. The CDR3 DNA follows: TGTGCCAGCTCACCAAGGGACGGGAACACTGAAGCTTTCTTT. The rearrangement joins TRBV18 to TRBJ1-1, with a possible D match to TRBD1 (5 bases). Germline V gives CDR1 KGHSH, CDR2 LQKENI. CDR3 length equals 14 residues. V lost 2 bases and J lost 1, with 8 bases in between.

This clonotype was counted between two and nine times. J is TRBJ1-2 and V is TRBV20-1; D uncertain. The CDR3 contains 14 residues. Germline V gives CDR1 DFQATT, CDR2 SNEGSKA (reference sequence). V was cut by 1 base and J by 1 base, with 10 bases left in between. The CDR3 here is CSARGKAYNYGYTF. CDR3 bases: TGCAGTGCTAGAGGCAAGGCTTATAACTATGGCTACACCTTC.

This clonotype was seen only a few times. The rearrangement links TRBV4-3 to TRBJ1-1; TRBD1 might be the D (5 bases). This CDR3 contains 15 residues. Germline V gives CDR1 LGHNA, CDR2 YSLEER. The V gene lost 4 bases and the J gene lost 1 base, with 13 bases spanning the gap. CDR3 sequence: CASSPKATGNTEAFF. The CDR3 coding sequence is TGCGCCAGCAGCCCAAAGGCCACAGGGAACACTGAAGCTTTCTTT.